This section outlines one TCR beta chain sequence together with its context. Its antigen is still unknown. The PCR had 60 Vbeta and 13 Jbeta primers. Repertoires were generated with immunoSEQ multiplex PCR, while TCRdb's copy carries only in-frame clones and drops some. In the table there are approximately 170,000 clones, over 70% of which are singletons. This record belongs to a study of cytomegalovirus exposure and HLA in healthy donors. Study results and caveats: Because they were indistinguishable, some V segments, including TRBV6-2 and TRBV6-3, were excluded.

Germline trimming cut 5 bases from V and 7 bases from J; bases unmatched to any gene: 12. The germline gives CDR1 MNHEY, CDR2 SMNVEV (reference sequence). This CDR3 comprises 16 residues. The chain couples TRBV27 to TRBJ2-5; 11 bases agree with TRBD2. Sequences were obtained from PBMCs. This receptor was taken from a man aged 50-59 years in good health and CMV-seropositive. The CDR3 DNA reads as TGTGCCAGCAGTCCACTTAGCGGGAGGGGATTCGCGACCCAGTACTTC. Protein: CASSPLSGRGFATQYF.